This T cell receptor beta chain was obtained from a study of cytomegalovirus exposure and HLA in healthy donors. Study conclusions and caveats: Trimming of TCR beta V- and J-genes showed a link, identified in a later analysis, to a missense DCLRE1C variant.

Primers for the PCR totalled 60 Vbeta and 13 Jbeta. This table comes from immunoSEQ multiplex PCR, and its TCRdb copy is limited to in-frame clones, with some not included. The table shows 100,000 to 150,000 clones, with over 60% occurring only once. Donors likely had unrecorded immune exposures despite being nominally healthy when sampled. Regarding this clone: The antigen remains undetermined.

The source of this sequence is a female donor in good health and CMV-seronegative. Source material: PBMCs.

CDR3 nucleotides: TGTGCCTGGAGTGTCTTCCGGTCTCAAGAGACCCAGTACTTC. It is translated as CAWSVFRSQETQYF. The chain couples TRBV30 to TRBJ2-5; D is uncertain. The CDR3 extends over 14 amino acids. Germline V lookup: CDR1 GTSNPN, CDR2 SVGIG (reference sequence). V lost 0 bases and J lost 2, with 10 bases in between.